This entry is about one TCR beta chain. Its antigen is as yet unknown. The data were taken from a study of Tregs in tolerant kidney transplant recipients. Study at large: Mixed chimerism was transient after nonmyeloablative marrow transplants from related graft donors.

The CDR3 is 15 residues long. In germline, CDR1 is SGHAT, CDR2 FQDESV (reference sequence). Trimming at V came to 4 bases and at J to 3 bases, leaving 8 bases not matched to a gene. The table came from immunoSEQ multiplex PCR; TCRdb's copy has only in-frame clones and leaves some out. Among about 78,000 clones listed, approximately 90% were seen once. Thawed PBMCs were FACS-sorted into unstimulated CD4+CD25+CD127- regulatory T cells, CD4+CD25- non-regulatory cells, CD4 and CD8 cells. Findings and limits, study-wide: Tregs expanded with activated donor B cells seemed most donor-specific. The small number of patients limits these findings pending further validation.

Here the sequenced sample was Tregs from blood, taken before the transplant. The chain has TRBV11-1 and TRBJ2-5; 7 bases map to TRBD2. This clonotype originated in a human donor who received a combined kidney and bone marrow transplant. CDR3 in DNA: TGTGCCAGCAGCTCTAGGTTGGGGGGGGAAGAGACCCAGTACTTC. Translating gives CASSSRLGGEETQYF.